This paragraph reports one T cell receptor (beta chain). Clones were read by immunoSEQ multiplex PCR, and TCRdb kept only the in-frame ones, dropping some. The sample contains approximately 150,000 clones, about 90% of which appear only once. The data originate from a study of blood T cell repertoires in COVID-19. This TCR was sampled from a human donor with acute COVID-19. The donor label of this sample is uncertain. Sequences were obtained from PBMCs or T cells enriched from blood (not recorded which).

DNA of the CDR3: TGTGCCACCAGCAGAGCCGGCTCCTACAATGAGCAGTTCTTC. Encoded protein: CATSRAGSYNEQFF. The chain employs TRBV15 and TRBJ2-1; D is uncertain. Germline V CDR1 and CDR2: LNHNV, YYDKDF (reference sequence). Trimming pared 1 base from V and 0 bases from J, leaving 4 bases between. There are 14 residues in the CDR3.